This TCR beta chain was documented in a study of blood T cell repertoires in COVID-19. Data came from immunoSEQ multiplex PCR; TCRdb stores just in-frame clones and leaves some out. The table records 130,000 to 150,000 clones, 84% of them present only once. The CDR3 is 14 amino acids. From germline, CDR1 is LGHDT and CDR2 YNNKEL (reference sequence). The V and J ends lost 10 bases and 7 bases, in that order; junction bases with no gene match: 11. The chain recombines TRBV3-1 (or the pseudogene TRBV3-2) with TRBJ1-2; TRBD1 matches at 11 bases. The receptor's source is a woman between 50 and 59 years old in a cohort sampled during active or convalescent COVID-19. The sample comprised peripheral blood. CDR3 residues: CATQPRDRGFGYTF. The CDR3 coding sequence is TGTGCCACCCAGCCAAGGGACAGGGGGTTTGGCTACACCTTC.